The text below deals with one TCR beta chain. What it binds is not known. This entry belongs to a study of post-analysis software for immune sequencing data. Study-wide results and limits: About 5 TRBV segments occurring more often in patients than controls included TRBV5-6, TRBV5-1 and TRBV20-1. Samples from a shared batch, those prepared together, strongly co-clustered by F measure. Multiple sclerosis was associated with a significant reduction in normalized Chao1 diversity relative to controls.

Unique molecular identifiers featured in each of the TCR beta cDNA libraries. TCRdb processed the PCR reads anew with MiXCR; each CDR3 protein has one entry. The sample yields a few hundred thousand distinct CDR3 sequences, less than 45% seen once. V gave up 0 bases and J gave up 7 bases, with 15 bases separating them. The CDR3 totals 16 residues. Germline-derived CDR1 and CDR2 are SGHTA and FQGNSA. The sample taken for sequencing was blood. This TCR came from a girl aged 10 to 17 with multiple sclerosis. The chain couples TRBV7-2 to TRBJ2-2, with a tentative D call TRBD2 (6 bases). The CDR3 DNA is TGTGCCAGCAGCTTAGCGACGGGACTTTGGGACGGGGAGCTGTTTTTT. Amino acids: CASSLATGLWDGELFF.